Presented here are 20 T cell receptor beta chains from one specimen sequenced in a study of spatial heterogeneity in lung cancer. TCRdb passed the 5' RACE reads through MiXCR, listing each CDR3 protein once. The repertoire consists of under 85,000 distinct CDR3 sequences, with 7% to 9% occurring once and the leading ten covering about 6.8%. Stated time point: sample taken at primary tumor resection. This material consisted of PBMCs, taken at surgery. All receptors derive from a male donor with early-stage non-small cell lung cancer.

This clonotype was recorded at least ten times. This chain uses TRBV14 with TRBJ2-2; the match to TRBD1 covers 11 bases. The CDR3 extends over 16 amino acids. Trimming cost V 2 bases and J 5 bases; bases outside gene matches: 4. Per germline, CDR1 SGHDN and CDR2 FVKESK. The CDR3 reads CASSQLDRGRTGELFF. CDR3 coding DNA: TGTGCCAGCAGCCAACTGGACAGGGGGCGAACCGGGGAGCTGTTTTTT.

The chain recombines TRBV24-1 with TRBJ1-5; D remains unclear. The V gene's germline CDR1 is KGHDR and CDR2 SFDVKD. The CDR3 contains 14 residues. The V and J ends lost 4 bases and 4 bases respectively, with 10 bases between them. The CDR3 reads CATSDVGSNQPQHF. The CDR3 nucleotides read TGTGCCACCAGTGACGTTGGGTCAAATCAGCCCCAGCATTTT.

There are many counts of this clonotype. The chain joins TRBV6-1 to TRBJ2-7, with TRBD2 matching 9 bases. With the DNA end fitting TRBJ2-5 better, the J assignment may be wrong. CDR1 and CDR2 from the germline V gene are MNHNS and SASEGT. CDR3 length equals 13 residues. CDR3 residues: CASSEISGRTQYF. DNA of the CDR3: TGTGCCAGCAGTGAGATTAGCGGGAGGACCCAGTACTTC.

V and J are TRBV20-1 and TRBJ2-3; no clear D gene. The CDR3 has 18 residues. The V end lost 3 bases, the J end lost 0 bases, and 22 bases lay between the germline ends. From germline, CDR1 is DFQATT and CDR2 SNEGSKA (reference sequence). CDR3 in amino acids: CSASRRIPGRSSTDTQYF. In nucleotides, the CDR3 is TGCAGTGCTAGTCGCCGCATTCCCGGGCGGTCGAGCACAGATACGCAGTATTTT.

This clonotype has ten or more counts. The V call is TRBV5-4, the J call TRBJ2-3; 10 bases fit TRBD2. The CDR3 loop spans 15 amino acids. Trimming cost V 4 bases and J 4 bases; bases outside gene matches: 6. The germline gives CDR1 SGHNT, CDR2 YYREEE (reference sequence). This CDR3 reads CASSPLSGRADTQYF. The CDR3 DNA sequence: TGTGCCAGCAGCCCCCTGAGCGGGAGGGCAGATACGCAGTATTTT.

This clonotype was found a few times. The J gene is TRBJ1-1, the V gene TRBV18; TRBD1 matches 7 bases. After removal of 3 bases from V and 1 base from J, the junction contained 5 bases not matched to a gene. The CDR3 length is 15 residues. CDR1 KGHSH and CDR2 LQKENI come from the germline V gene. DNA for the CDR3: TGTGCCAGCTCACCCCGGACAGGTACGAACACTGAAGCTTTCTTT. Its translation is CASSPRTGTNTEAFF.

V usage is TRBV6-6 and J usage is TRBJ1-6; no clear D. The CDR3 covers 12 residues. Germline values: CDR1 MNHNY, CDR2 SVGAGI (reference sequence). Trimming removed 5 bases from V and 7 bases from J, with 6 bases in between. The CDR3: CASSHFNSPLHF. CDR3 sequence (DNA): TGTGCCAGCAGTCACTTCAATTCACCCCTCCACTTT.

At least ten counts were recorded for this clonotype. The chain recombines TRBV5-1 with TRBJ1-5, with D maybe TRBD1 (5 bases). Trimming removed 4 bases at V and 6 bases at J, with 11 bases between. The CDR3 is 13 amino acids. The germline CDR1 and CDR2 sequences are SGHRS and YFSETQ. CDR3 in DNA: TGCGCCAGCAGCCAGAACGGGGGTCAGCCCCAGCATTTT. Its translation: CASSQNGGQPQHF.

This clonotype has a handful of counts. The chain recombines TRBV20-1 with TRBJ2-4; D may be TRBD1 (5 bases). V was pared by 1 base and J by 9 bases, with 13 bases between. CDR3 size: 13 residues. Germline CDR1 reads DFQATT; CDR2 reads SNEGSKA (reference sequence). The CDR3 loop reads CSARGLQASIQYF. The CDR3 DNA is TGCAGTGCTAGAGGATTACAGGCGAGCATTCAGTACTTC.

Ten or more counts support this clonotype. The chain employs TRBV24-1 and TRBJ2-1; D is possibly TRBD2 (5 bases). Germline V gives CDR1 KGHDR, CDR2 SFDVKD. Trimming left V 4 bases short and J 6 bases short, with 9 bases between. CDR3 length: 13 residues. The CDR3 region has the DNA TGTGCCACCAGTGACCATAGCGTCAATGAGCAGTTCTTC. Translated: CATSDHSVNEQFF.

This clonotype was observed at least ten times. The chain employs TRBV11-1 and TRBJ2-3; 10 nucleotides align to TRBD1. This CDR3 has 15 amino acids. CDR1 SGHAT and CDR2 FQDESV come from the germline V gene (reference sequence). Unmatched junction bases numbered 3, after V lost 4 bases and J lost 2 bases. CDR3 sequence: CASSWGQGYTDTQYF. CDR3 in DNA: TGTGCCAGCAGCTGGGGACAGGGGTACACAGATACGCAGTATTTT. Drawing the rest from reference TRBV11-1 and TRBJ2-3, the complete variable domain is EAEVAQSPRYKITEKSQAVAFWCDPISGHATLYWYRQILGQGPELLVQFQDESVVDDSQLPKDRFSAERLKGVDSTLKIQPAELGDSAMYLCASSWGQGYTDTQYFGPGTRLTVL.

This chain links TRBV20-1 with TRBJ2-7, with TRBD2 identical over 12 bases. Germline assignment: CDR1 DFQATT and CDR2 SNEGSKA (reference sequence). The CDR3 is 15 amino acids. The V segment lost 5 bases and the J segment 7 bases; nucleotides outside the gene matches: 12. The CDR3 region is CSASHRLAGAVEQYF. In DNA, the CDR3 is TGCAGTGCTTCTCACCGACTAGCGGGAGCGGTAGAGCAGTACTTC.

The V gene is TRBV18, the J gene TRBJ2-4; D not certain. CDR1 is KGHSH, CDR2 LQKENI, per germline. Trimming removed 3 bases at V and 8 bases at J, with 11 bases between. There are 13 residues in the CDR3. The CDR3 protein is CASSPTGWDIQYF. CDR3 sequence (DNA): TGTGCCAGCTCACCTACGGGCTGGGACATTCAGTACTTC.

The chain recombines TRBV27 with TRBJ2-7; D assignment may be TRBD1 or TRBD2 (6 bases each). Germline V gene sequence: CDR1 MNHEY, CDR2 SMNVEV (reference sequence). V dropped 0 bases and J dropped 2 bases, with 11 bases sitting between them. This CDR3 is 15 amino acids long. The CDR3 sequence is CASSLSSGAAYEQYF. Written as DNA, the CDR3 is TGTGCCAGCAGTTTATCGTCGGGGGCCGCCTACGAGCAGTACTTC.

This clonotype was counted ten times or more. The CDR3 sequence is CASSESFRNEQFF. In DNA, the CDR3 is TGTGCCAGCAGTGAATCTTTCCGTAATGAGCAGTTCTTC. V and J are TRBV2 and TRBJ2-1; D is unclear. In germline, CDR1 is SNHLY, CDR2 FYNNEI. The CDR3 has 13 residues. Trimming took off 2 bases at V and 7 bases at J, with 9 bases between the two ends. The whole variable domain, remainder taken from reference TRBV2 and TRBJ2-1, is EPEVTQTPSHQVTQMGQEVILRCVPISNHLYFYWYRQILGQKVEFLVSFYNNEISEKSEIFDDQFSVERPDGSNFTLKIRSTKLEDSAMYFCASSESFRNEQFFGPGTRLTVL.

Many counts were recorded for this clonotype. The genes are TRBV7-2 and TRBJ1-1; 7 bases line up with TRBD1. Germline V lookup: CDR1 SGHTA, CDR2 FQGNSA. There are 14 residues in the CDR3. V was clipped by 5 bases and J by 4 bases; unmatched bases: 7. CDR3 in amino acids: CASSRQGFGTEAFF. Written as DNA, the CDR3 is TGTGCCAGCAGCCGACAGGGCTTTGGCACTGAAGCTTTCTTT.

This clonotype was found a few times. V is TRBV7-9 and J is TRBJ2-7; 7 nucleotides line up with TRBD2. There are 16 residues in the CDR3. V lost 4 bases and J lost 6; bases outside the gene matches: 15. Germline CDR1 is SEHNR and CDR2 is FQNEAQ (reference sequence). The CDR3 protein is CASSSLQAGPYGEQYF. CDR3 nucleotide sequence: TGTGCCAGCAGCTCCCTCCAAGCGGGGCCCTATGGCGAGCAGTACTTC.

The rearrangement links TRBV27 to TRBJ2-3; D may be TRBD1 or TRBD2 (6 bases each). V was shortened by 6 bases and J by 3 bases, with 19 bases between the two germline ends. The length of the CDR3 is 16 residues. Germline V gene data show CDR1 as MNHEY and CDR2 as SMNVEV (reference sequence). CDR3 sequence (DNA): TGTGCCAGCAGCCAAACATGGAGGGGGAGAACAGATACGCAGTATTTT. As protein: CASSQTWRGRTDTQYF.

The CDR3: CASSSAGQGQGETQYF. In DNA form, the CDR3 reads TGCGCCAGCAGCTCCGCGGGACAGGGCCAAGGAGAGACCCAGTACTTC. The chain couples TRBV5-1 to TRBJ2-5; TRBD1 matches 9 bases. This CDR3 region has 16 residues. Germline CDR1 reads SGHRS; CDR2 reads YFSETQ. V dropped 3 bases and J dropped 4; count of bases not matched to a gene: 10.

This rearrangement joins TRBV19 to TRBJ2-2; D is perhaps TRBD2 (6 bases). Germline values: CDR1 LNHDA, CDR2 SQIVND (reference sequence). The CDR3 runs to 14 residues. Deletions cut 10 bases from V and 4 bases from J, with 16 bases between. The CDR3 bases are TGTGCCACCAGTCGTAGCGGACTCACCGGGGAGCTGTTTTTT. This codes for CATSRSGLTGELFF.